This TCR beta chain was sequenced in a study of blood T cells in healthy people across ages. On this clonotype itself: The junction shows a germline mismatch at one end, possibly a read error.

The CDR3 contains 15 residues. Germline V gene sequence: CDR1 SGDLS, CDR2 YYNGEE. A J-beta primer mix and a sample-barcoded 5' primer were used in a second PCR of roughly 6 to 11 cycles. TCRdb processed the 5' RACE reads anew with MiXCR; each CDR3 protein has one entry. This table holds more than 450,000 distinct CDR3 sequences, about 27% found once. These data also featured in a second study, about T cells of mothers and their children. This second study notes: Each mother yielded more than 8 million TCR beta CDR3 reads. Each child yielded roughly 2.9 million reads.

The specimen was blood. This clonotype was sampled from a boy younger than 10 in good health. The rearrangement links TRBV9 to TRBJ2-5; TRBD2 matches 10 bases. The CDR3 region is CASSASSGGPETQYF. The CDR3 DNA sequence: TGTGCCAGCAGCGCGTCTAGCGGGGGCCCGGAGACTCAGTACTTC.